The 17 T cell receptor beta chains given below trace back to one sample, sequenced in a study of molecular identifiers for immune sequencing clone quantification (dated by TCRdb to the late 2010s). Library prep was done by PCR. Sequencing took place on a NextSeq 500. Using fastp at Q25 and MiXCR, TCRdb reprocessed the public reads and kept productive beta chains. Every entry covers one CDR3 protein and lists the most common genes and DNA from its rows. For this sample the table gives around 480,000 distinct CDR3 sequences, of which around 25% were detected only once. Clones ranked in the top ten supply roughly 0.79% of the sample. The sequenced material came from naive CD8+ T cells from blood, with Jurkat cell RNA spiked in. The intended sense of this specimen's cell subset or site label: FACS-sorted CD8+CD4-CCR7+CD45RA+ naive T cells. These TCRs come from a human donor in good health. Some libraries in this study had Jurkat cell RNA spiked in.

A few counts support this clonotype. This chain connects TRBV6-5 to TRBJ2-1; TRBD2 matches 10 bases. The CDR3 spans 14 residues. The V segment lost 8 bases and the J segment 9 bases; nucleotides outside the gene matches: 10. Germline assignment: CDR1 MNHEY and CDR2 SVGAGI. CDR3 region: CASQAGGPFGEQFF. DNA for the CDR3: TGTGCCAGCCAAGCGGGGGGGCCGTTCGGTGAGCAGTTCTTC.

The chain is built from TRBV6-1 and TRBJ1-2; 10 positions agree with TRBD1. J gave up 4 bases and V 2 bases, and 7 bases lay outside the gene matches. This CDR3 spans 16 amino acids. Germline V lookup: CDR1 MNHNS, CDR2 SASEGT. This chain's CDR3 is CASSEWDRGKAYGYTF. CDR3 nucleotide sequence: TGTGCCAGCAGTGAATGGGACAGGGGAAAGGCCTATGGCTACACCTTC.

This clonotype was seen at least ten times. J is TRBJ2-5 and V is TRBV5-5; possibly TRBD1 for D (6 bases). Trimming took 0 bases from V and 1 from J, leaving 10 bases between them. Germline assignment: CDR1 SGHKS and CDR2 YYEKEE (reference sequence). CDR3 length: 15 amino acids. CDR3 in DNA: TGTGCCAGCAGCTTGGATCCAGGGGTCCAAGAGACCCAGTACTTC. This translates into CASSLDPGVQETQYF. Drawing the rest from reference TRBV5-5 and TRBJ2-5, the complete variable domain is DAGVTQSPTHLIKTRGQQVTLRCSPISGHKSVSWYQQVLGQGPQFIFQYYEKEERGRGNFPDRFSARQFPNYSSELNVNALLLGDSALYLCASSLDPGVQETQYFGPGTRLLVL.

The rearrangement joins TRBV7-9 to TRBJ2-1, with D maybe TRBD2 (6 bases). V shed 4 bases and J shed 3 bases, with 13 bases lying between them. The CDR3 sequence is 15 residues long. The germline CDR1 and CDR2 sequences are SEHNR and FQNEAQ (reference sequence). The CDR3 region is CASSSPEGYYNEQFF. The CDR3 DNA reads TGTGCCAGCAGCTCTCCGGAGGGCTACTACAATGAGCAGTTCTTC.

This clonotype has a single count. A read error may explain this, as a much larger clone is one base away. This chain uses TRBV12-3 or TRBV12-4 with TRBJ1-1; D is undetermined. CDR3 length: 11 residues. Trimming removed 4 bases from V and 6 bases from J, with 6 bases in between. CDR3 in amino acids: CASSWSSEAFF. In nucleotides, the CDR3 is TGTGCCAGCAGTTGGAGCTCTGAAGCTTTCTTT.

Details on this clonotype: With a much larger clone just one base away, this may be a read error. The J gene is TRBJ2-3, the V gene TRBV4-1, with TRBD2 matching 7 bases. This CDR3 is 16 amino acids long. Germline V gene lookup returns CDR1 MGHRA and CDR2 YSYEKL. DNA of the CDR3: TGCGCCAGCAGCCCGCGCGCACTAGCGTTAACAGAAACGCAGTATTTT. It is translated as CASSPRALALTETQYF.

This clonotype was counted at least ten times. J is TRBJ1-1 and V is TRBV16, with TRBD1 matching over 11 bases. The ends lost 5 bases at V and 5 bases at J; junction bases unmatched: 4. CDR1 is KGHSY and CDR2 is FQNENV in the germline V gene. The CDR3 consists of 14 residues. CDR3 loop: CASSNRDRGTEAFF. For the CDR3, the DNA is TGTGCCAGCAGCAACCGGGACAGGGGGACTGAAGCTTTCTTT. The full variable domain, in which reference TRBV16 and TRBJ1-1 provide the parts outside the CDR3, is GEEVAQTPKHLVRGEGQKAKLYCAPIKGHSYVFWYQQVLKNEFKFLISFQNENVFDETGMPKERFSAKCLPNSPCSLEIQATKLEDSAVYFCASSNRDRGTEAFFGQGTRLTVV.

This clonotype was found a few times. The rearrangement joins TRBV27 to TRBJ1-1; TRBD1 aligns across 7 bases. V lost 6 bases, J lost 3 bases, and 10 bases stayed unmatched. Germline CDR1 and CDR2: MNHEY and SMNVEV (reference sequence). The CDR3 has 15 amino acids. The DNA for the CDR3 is TGTGCCAGCAGGAGCAAAAACACAGGGGACACTGAAGCTTTCTTT. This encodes CASRSKNTGDTEAFF.

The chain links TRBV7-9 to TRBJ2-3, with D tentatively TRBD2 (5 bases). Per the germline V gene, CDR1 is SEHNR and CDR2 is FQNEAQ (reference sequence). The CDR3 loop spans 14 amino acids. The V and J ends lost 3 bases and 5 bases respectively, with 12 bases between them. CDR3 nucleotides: TGTGCCAGCAGCTTGCAGCTAGCCATAGATACGCAGTATTTT. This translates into CASSLQLAIDTQYF.

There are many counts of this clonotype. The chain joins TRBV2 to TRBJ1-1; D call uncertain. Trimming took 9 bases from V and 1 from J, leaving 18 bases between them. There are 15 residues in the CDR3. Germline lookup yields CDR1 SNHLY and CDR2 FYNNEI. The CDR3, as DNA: TGTGCCAGAAGGAAGTCCGTAGAGGAGAACACTGAAGCTTTCTTT. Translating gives CARRKSVEENTEAFF.

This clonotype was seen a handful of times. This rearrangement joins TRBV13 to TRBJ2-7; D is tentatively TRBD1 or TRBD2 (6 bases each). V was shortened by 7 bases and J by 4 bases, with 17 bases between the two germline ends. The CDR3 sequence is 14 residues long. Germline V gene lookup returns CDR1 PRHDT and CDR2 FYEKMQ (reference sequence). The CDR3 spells CASKPWGAGYEQYF. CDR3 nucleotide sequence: TGTGCCAGCAAACCTTGGGGGGCAGGTTACGAGCAGTACTTC.

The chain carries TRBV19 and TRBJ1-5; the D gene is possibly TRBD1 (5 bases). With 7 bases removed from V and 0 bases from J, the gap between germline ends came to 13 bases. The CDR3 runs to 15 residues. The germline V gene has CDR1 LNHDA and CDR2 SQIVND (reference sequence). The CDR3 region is CASTPDSYSNQPQHF. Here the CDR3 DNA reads TGTGCCAGTACCCCAGACAGCTATAGCAATCAGCCCCAGCATTTT.

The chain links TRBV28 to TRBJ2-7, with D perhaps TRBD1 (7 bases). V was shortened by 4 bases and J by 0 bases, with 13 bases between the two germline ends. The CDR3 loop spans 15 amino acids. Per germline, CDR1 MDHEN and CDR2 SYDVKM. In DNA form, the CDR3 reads TGTGCCAGCAGTTGGAGGGGGCCTAGCTCCTACGAGCAGTACTTC. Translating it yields CASSWRGPSSYEQYF.

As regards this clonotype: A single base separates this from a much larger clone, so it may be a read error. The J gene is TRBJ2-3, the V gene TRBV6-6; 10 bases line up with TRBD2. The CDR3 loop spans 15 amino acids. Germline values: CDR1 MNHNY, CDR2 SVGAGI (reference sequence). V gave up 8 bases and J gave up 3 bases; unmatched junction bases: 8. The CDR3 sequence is CASGKAGGLTDTQYF. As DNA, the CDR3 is TGTGCCAGCGGTAAAGCGGGGGGGCTGACAGATACGCAGTATTTT.

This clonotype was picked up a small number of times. The CDR3 DNA reads TGTGCCAGCAGCTTAGCTGGGGACGGCAATCAGCCCCAGCATTTT. Translated, it gives CASSLAGDGNQPQHF. The chain links TRBV7-2 to TRBJ1-5; D is possibly TRBD1 (5 bases). V lost 0 bases to trimming and J lost 2 bases, with 8 bases between them. CDR1 and CDR2 from the germline V gene are SGHTA and FQGNSA. The CDR3 totals 15 residues.

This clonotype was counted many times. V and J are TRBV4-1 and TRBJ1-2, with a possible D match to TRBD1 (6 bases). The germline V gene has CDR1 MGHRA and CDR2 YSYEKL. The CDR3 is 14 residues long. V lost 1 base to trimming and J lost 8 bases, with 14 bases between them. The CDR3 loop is CASSQGARGQGYTF. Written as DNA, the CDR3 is TGCGCCAGCAGCCAAGGGGCCAGGGGCCAAGGCTACACCTTC.

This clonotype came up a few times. Here the CDR3 DNA reads TGTGCCAGCAGCTTGGGGGGACAGGGACCTCACTACGAGCAGTACTTC. Protein product: CASSLGGQGPHYEQYF. This chain joins TRBV5-4 and TRBJ2-7, with 9 bases lining up with TRBD1. Germline lookup yields CDR1 SGHNT and CDR2 YYREEE (reference sequence). There are 16 residues in the CDR3. V gave up 0 bases and J gave up 3 bases; unmatched junction bases: 7.